A selection of T cell receptor beta chains follows, all from one sample in a study of OX40 agonist ivuxolimab in advanced cancers. Here immunoSEQ multiplex PCR was the method, and the copy in TCRdb shows in-frame clones only, minus some. This table has about 76,000 clones, 65% to 90% appearing once. Sequenced material: CD4+ or CD8+ T cells sorted from blood, taken in a trial of the OX40 agonist ivuxolimab. These receptors were collected from an adult with an advanced solid tumor such as melanoma, head and neck, liver or kidney cancer. The CDR3 runs from the conserved cysteine through the conserved F or W.

j_call: TRBJ2-3
cdr3_length: 15
v_call: TRBV5-1
cdr3_aa: CASSFPRAAGDTQYF

j_call: TRBJ2-7
cdr3_length: 14
v_call: TRBV7-6
cdr3_aa: CASSLDPGAYEQYF

j_call: TRBJ2-7
cdr3_length: 15
v_call: TRBV6-5
cdr3_aa: CASSYSGQGPYEQYF

j_call: TRBJ1-6
cdr3_length: 13
v_call: TRBV9
cdr3_aa: CASSPGTGSPLHF

j_call: TRBJ1-1
cdr3_length: 14
v_call: TRBV11-2
cdr3_aa: CASSSLRGTTEAFF

j_call: TRBJ2-3
cdr3_length: 18
v_call: TRBV5-8
cdr3_aa: CASSLATSGGMSTDTQYF

j_call: TRBJ2-5
cdr3_length: 13
v_call: TRBV6-1
cdr3_aa: CASSLTGGETQYF

j_call: TRBJ1-5
cdr3_length: 15
v_call: TRBV5-1
cdr3_aa: CASSFGETQGQPQHF

j_call: TRBJ1-3
cdr3_length: 13
v_call: TRBV29-1
cdr3_aa: CSVEVQIGNTIYF

j_call: TRBJ1-2
cdr3_length: 15
v_call: TRBV5-6
cdr3_aa: CASSLMGQIFYGYTF

j_call: TRBJ1-1
cdr3_length: 14
v_call: TRBV27
cdr3_aa: CASSLLGRRAEAFF

j_call: TRBJ2-7
cdr3_length: 14
v_call: TRBV6-5
cdr3_aa: CASSYGGYPYEQYF

j_call: TRBJ2-1
cdr3_length: 13
v_call: TRBV11-2
cdr3_aa: CASSEDRGGEQFF